The 3 T cell receptor beta chains below all came from one sample that was sequenced in a study of long-term antiretroviral therapy in people with HIV. At survey level, the immunoSEQ assay was run in its v3.0 version. Sequenced by immunoSEQ multiplex PCR; TCRdb stores in-frame clones only, minus some. The data contain 21,000 or so clones, under 90% of them singletons. Sequencing was performed on unsorted PBMCs, taken at the start of antiretroviral therapy. Receptor source: a man in his forties or fifties with HIV.

The chain couples TRBV6-5 to TRBJ1-1; 11 bases match TRBD1. Unmatched junction bases numbered 7, after V lost 2 bases and J lost 11 bases. The CDR3 has 14 residues. Germline assignment: CDR1 MNHEY and CDR2 SVGAGI. Here the CDR3 DNA reads TGTGCCAGCAGTTACCTGGACAGGGGGCAAAGGGCTTTCTTT. It is translated as CASSYLDRGQRAFF.

This rearrangement joins TRBV9 to TRBJ1-6, with D possibly TRBD1 on 6 matching bases. V lost 4 bases and J 7 bases, leaving 18 bases between the germline ends. The germline V gene has CDR1 SGDLS and CDR2 YYNGEE. This CDR3 has 16 residues. The DNA of the CDR3 is TGTGCCAGCAGCCCCTCGATGGGCAGGGGCAATTCACCCCTCCACTTT. Protein sequence: CASSPSMGRGNSPLHF.

In its sample, this clone was seen a few times. The chain has TRBV29-1 and TRBJ2-7; D is unclear. V was pared by 6 bases and J by 2 bases, with 11 bases between. Germline assignment: CDR1 SQVTM and CDR2 ANQGSEA. The CDR3 contains 12 residues. CDR3 coding DNA: TGCAGCGTCAGGACGGTAACCTACGAGCAGTACTTC. It encodes CSVRTVTYEQYF.